This T cell receptor beta chain was captured by sequencing in a study of blood T cell repertoires in COVID-19. Overall study context: The cDNA or gDNA used as material had been derived from T cells, B-cell-depleted T cells, or PBMCs.

This clone was seen a few times. In the original processing: Estimation of nucleated cell counts relied on the amplification of reference gene primers. The protocol was immunoSEQ multiplex PCR, while the TCRdb copy is restricted to in-frame clones and leaves out a portion. That table furnishes V, J and clone size, whereas the DNA furnished D and trimming. The sample includes about 97,000 clones, about four fifths of them seen just once. This CDR3 has 18 residues. Trimming cost V 4 bases and J 3 bases; bases outside gene matches: 12. Germline assignment: CDR1 LNHNV and CDR2 YYDKDF (reference sequence).

The sequencing input was peripheral blood. The sequence was obtained from a human donor in a cohort sampled during active COVID-19. The rearrangement joins TRBV15 to TRBJ2-3, with 11 bases that match TRBD2. The CDR3 nucleotides read TGTGCCACCAGCACCAAGGCGGTAGCGGGGGGGAGGACAGATACGCAGTATTTT. This translates into CATSTKAVAGGRTDTQYF.